This T cell receptor beta chain was sequenced in a study of CD8 T cells in Susac syndrome. From blood CD8+ and CD4+ T cells, the TCR beta chain was sequenced. TEMRA cells were FACS-enriched, while CD8+ and CD4+ T cells were negatively isolated. V was cut by 6 bases and J by 8 bases, with 28 bases left in between. CDR3 length: 17 amino acids. Germline V gives CDR1 MDHEN, CDR2 SYDVKM. Comment on this clonotype: Its antigen is not identified.

Findings and limits, study-wide: The study recognized that the number of individuals in its TCR sequencing and HLA analysis was relatively small.

When the RNA was reverse transcribed, random hexamers were used with an input of roughly 0.45 to 1 ug. Amplification of TCR beta CDR3 spanned 54 Vbeta and 13 Jbeta via immunoSEQ multiplex PCR. TCRdb passed the immunoSEQ multiplex PCR reads through MiXCR, listing each CDR3 protein once. The table lists approximately 180,000 distinct CDR3 sequences, 90% to 97% of them singletons. The rearrangement joins TRBV28 to TRBJ1-2; tentatively, D is TRBD1 (6 bases). This TCR was recovered from a human donor with multiple sclerosis. The sample consisted of CD4+ T cells from PBMCs. CDR3 sequence (DNA): TGTGCCAGCAGACAAACCCCTGGAGTCAGGGGCGATTGGGGCTACACCTTC. Translation gives CASRQTPGVRGDWGYTF.